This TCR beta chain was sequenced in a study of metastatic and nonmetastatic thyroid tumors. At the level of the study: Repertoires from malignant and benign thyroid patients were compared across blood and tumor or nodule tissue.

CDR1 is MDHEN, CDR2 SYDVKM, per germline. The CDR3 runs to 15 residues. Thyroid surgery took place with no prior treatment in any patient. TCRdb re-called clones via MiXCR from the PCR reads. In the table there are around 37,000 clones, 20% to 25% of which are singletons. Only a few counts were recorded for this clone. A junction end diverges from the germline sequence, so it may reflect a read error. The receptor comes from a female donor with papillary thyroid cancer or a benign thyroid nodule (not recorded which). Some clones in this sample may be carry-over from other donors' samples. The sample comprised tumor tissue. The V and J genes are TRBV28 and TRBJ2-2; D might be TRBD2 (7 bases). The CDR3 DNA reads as TGTTCCAGCAGTTTACCGGGGGGCCCCACCGGTGAGCTGTTTTTT. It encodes CSSSLPGGPTGELFF. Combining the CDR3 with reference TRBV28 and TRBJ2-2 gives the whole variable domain DVKVTQSSRYLVKRTGEKVFLECVQDMDHENMFWYRQDPGLGLRLIYFSYDVKMKEKGDIPEGYSVSREKKERFSLILESASTNQTSMYLCSSSLPGGPTGELFFGEGSRLTVL.